These 21 T cell receptor beta chains were sequenced from one sample in a study of OX40 agonist ivuxolimab in advanced cancers. Profiling relied on immunoSEQ multiplex PCR, and the TCRdb table lists in-frame clones only, not all of them. The sample consists of roughly 50,000 clones, over 70% of them appearing once. The specimen comprised CD4+ or CD8+ T cells sorted from blood, sampled in a trial of the OX40 agonist ivuxolimab. Every receptor here comes from an adult with an advanced solid tumor such as melanoma, head and neck, liver or kidney cancer.

The rearrangement links TRBV7-2 to TRBJ2-3; D is uncertain. Germline V gene data show CDR1 as SGHTA and CDR2 as FQGNSA. Trimming removed 2 bases from V and 4 bases from J, with 7 bases in between. The CDR3 runs 13 residues. The CDR3 reads CASSLFAADTQYF. CDR3 sequence (DNA): TGTGCCAGCAGCTTATTTGCAGCAGATACGCAGTATTTT.

The genes are TRBV7-9 and TRBJ1-1, with no clear D. Germline CDR1 is SEHNR and CDR2 is FQNEAQ (reference sequence). V lost 0 bases, J lost 1 base, and 3 bases lay in between. The CDR3 contains 13 residues. Here the CDR3 reads CASSLAGNTEAFF. Here the CDR3 DNA reads TGTGCCAGCAGCTTAGCAGGGAACACTGAAGCTTTCTTT.

The chain joins TRBV27 to TRBJ1-5, with D unresolved. The CDR3 extends over 16 amino acids. V was shortened by 6 bases and J by 0 bases, with 15 bases between the two germline ends. In germline, CDR1 is MNHEY, CDR2 SMNVEV (reference sequence). The CDR3 is CASSPFAVYSNQPQHF. CDR3 DNA sequence: TGTGCCAGCAGCCCCTTCGCCGTTTATAGCAATCAGCCCCAGCATTTT.

This clone was observed a few times. The V gene is TRBV5-1, the J gene TRBJ2-7, with D perhaps given as TRBD1 or TRBD2 (6 bases each). Trimming left V 5 bases short and J 5 bases short, with 14 bases between. The CDR3 has 13 residues. CDR1 is SGHRS and CDR2 is YFSETQ in the germline V gene. CDR3 nucleotide sequence: TGCGCCAGCAGGGGGGGCCCACGGGACGAGCAGTACTTC. Amino acids: CASRGGPRDEQYF.

This clone was detected once. V and J are TRBV11-2 and TRBJ2-7; 11 positions match TRBD2. The junction had 6 bases not matched to a gene; V was cut back by 5 bases and J by 3 bases. The CDR3 contains 15 residues. Germline CDR1 reads SGHAT; CDR2 reads FQNNGV. The CDR3 sequence is CASSVLAGEFYEQYF. The CDR3 nucleotides read TGTGCCAGCAGCGTACTAGCGGGAGAATTCTACGAGCAGTACTTC.

In nucleotides, the CDR3 is TGTGCCAGCAGTGAAGTGCCGTTCGTAGGGACTAAATTTCGTCGGCCCCAGCATTTT. It encodes CASSEVPFVGTKFRRPQHF. The chain joins TRBV6-1 to TRBJ1-5; weak D call: TRBD1 (5 bases). The CDR3 spans 19 residues. V was shortened by 1 base and J by 9 bases, with 28 bases between the two germline ends. The germline gives CDR1 MNHNS, CDR2 SASEGT.

The rearrangement links TRBV28 to TRBJ2-6; D is unclear. The ends were cut back, 6 bases at V and 1 base at J, with 10 bases in the middle. Per the germline V gene, CDR1 is MDHEN and CDR2 is SYDVKM. The CDR3 is 15 residues long. The DNA of the CDR3 is TGTGCCAGCAGCCGGGTTCCTTCTGGGGCCAACGTCCTGACTTTC. It specifies CASSRVPSGANVLTF.

The chain employs TRBV7-9 and TRBJ2-5; D remains ambiguous. V lost 3 bases, J lost 7 bases, and 12 bases lay in between. The CDR3 consists of 13 residues. The germline gives CDR1 SEHNR, CDR2 FQNEAQ (reference sequence). The DNA for the CDR3 is TGTGCCAGCAGCTTTACCGGGTTGGCGACCCAGTACTTC. It is translated as CASSFTGLATQYF.

This clone has just one count. The genes are TRBV9 and TRBJ1-3; TRBD1 matches at 10 bases. Trimming at V came to 2 bases and at J to 2 bases, leaving 1 base not matched to a gene. The CDR3 is made up of 15 amino acids. Germline-derived CDR1 and CDR2 are SGDLS and YYNGEE. Here the CDR3 DNA reads TGTGCCAGCAGCGTCGGACAGGGGGCTGGAAACACCATATATTTT. Translation gives CASSVGQGAGNTIYF. The full variable domain, with the rest looked up from reference TRBV9 and TRBJ1-3, is DSGVTQTPKHLITATGQRVTLRCSPRSGDLSVYWYQQSLDQGLQFLIQYYNGEERAKGNILERFSAQQFPDLHSELNLSSLELGDSALYFCASSVGQGAGNTIYFGEGSWLTVV.

The gene calls are TRBV7-3 and TRBJ2-6; D remains unclear. CDR3 length: 15 amino acids. Germline lookup yields CDR1 SGHTA and CDR2 FQGTGA. V shed 1 base and J shed 4 bases, with 8 bases lying between them. The CDR3 DNA is TGTGCCAGCAGCTTAAGTCATCGGGGGGCCAACGTCCTGACTTTC. This sequence encodes CASSLSHRGANVLTF.

V usage is TRBV9 and J usage is TRBJ2-5; D remains ambiguous. The CDR3 loop spans 14 amino acids. Germline CDR1 reads SGDLS; CDR2 reads YYNGEE. Between the trimmed V and J ends, which lost 0 bases and 0 bases, there was a span of 6 bases. CDR3 nucleotide sequence: TGTGCCAGCAGCGTAGGAGGCAACCAAGAGACCCAGTACTTC. Protein: CASSVGGNQETQYF.

The chain uses TRBV6-6 and TRBJ1-6; D perhaps matches TRBD1 (6 bases). The CDR3 runs 15 residues. The germline V and J ends were trimmed by 11 bases and 3 bases, with 17 bases remaining between them. CDR1 is MNHNY, CDR2 SVGAGI, per germline (reference sequence). The CDR3 region is CAGKTGDYYNSPLHF. The CDR3 nucleotides are TGTGCCGGAAAGACAGGAGACTACTATAATTCACCCCTCCACTTT.

DNA of the CDR3: TGTGCCAGCAGCCCTCTTCCGGGGCCCTATGGCTACACCTTC. Its translation is CASSPLPGPYGYTF. The gene calls are TRBV7-3 and TRBJ1-2; maybe TRBD1 (5 bases). With 5 bases removed from V and 4 bases from J, the gap between germline ends came to 14 bases. The CDR3 has 14 amino acids. In germline, CDR1 is SGHTA, CDR2 FQGTGA.

The genes are TRBV4-3 and TRBJ2-3; 9 nucleotides agree with TRBD2. Germline lookup yields CDR1 LGHNA and CDR2 YSLEER. Trimming at V came to 0 bases and at J to 6 bases, leaving 13 bases not matched to a gene. The CDR3 sequence is 18 residues long. The CDR3 here is CASSQDFGAGGRGDTQYF. Here the CDR3 DNA reads TGCGCCAGCAGCCAAGATTTCGGAGCGGGGGGCCGGGGGGATACGCAGTATTTT.

The table lists this clone with a count of one. The V gene is TRBV27, the J gene TRBJ2-2; 9 positions match TRBD2. Germline-derived CDR1 and CDR2 are MNHEY and SMNVEV (reference sequence). The CDR3 has 15 residues. The junction had 5 bases not matched to a gene; V was cut back by 3 bases and J by 6 bases. The CDR3 reads CASSFEAGGPGELFF. In DNA form, the CDR3 reads TGTGCCAGCAGTTTTGAGGCGGGGGGGCCCGGGGAGCTGTTTTTT.

Here the CDR3 DNA reads TGTGCCAGCAGTGAATCGGCGGGACCGGGCACAGATACGCAGTATTTT. Protein: CASSESAGPGTDTQYF. The chain carries TRBV2 and TRBJ2-3; D is possibly TRBD2 (6 bases). V gave up 2 bases and J gave up 1 base, with 13 bases separating them. This CDR3 region has 16 residues. In germline, CDR1 is SNHLY, CDR2 FYNNEI.

This chain connects TRBV27 to TRBJ1-2; D is perhaps TRBD1 (6 bases). CDR1 MNHEY and CDR2 SMNVEV come from the germline V gene (reference sequence). This CDR3 is 16 amino acids long. V gave up 5 bases and J gave up 5 bases, with 21 bases separating them. The CDR3 loop is CASSQNYRAPGYGYTF. As DNA, the CDR3 is TGTGCCAGCAGTCAAAATTACAGGGCCCCGGGTTATGGCTACACCTTC.

V is TRBV19 and J is TRBJ2-3, with TRBD2 matching 11 bases. Germline values: CDR1 LNHDA, CDR2 SQIVND (reference sequence). The CDR3 is 19 residues long. V lost 5 bases to trimming and J lost 5 bases; unmatched junction nucleotides: 18. The CDR3 protein is CASSPRRVIAGGLRDTQYF. In DNA form, the CDR3 reads TGTGCCAGTAGTCCTCGCCGGGTGATAGCGGGAGGGCTGCGAGATACGCAGTATTTT.

This chain joins TRBV4-2 and TRBJ1-1; D perhaps matches TRBD1 (5 bases). The V gene's germline CDR1 is LGHNA and CDR2 YNFKEQ. This CDR3 has 12 amino acids. V lost 8 bases and J lost 4, with 11 bases in between. The CDR3: CASEADSTEAFF. In DNA, the CDR3 is TGTGCCAGCGAGGCCGACAGCACTGAAGCTTTCTTT.

J is TRBJ1-1 and V is TRBV19; the match to TRBD1 covers 9 bases. Germline loops: CDR1 LNHDA, CDR2 SQIVND (reference sequence). This CDR3 has 13 residues. The V gene end was trimmed by 10 bases and the J gene end by 6 bases; junction bases not matched to a gene: 9. CDR3 sequence: CATDRDRAAEAFF. As DNA, the CDR3 is TGTGCCACTGACCGGGACAGGGCTGCTGAAGCTTTCTTT.

The chain couples TRBV19 to TRBJ1-1; D is unresolved. Trimming cost V 4 bases and J 6 bases, with 12 bases left between them. Per germline, CDR1 LNHDA and CDR2 SQIVND (reference sequence). The CDR3 is made up of 13 amino acids. This chain's CDR3 is CASSTSDEPEAFF. Written as DNA, the CDR3 is TGTGCCAGTAGTACCTCGGACGAGCCTGAAGCTTTCTTT.